These 2 T cell receptor beta chains were sequenced from one sample in a study of lymphopenia after photon versus proton radiotherapy. Profiled with immunoSEQ multiplex PCR; TCRdb holds only in-frame clones, not every one. The sample consists of about 160,000 clones, around nine tenths of them appearing once. The sample was peripheral blood, taken from a patient treated with photon-based radiotherapy. The source of these receptors is a man between 45 and 60 years old with gastric cancer.

The chain links TRBV6-1 to TRBJ1-4; D is unresolved. The CDR3 spans 15 residues. Germline assignment: CDR1 MNHNS and CDR2 SASEGT. V was shortened by 7 bases and J by 3 bases, with 15 bases between the two germline ends. CDR3: CASMNGRVANEKLFF. The DNA for the CDR3 is TGTGCCAGCATGAACGGGAGGGTGGCTAATGAAAAACTGTTTTTT.

The genes are TRBV5-1 and TRBJ2-1, with 10 bases fitting TRBD2. The CDR3 is 15 amino acids. The germline gives CDR1 SGHRS, CDR2 YFSETQ. V was clipped by 0 bases and J by 10 bases; unmatched bases: 7. In DNA form, the CDR3 reads TGCGCCAGCAGCTTGGGAGCGGGAGGGCCGAAGGAGCAGTTCTTC. This translates into CASSLGAGGPKEQFF.